The 20 T cell receptor beta chains reported below all come from one sample, sequenced in a study of blood T cells in healthy people across ages. With a J-beta primer mix and a sample-barcoded 5' primer, a second PCR ran about 7 to 12 cycles. MiXCR, applied by TCRdb to the 5' RACE reads, yields one record per CDR3 protein. The data contain fewer than 650,000 distinct CDR3 sequences, over 25% of them singletons. The same specimen was also included in a second study, on T cells of mothers and their children.

The source material was blood. The source is a boy between 2 and 10 years old in good health.

This clonotype was counted between two and nine times. The CDR3 DNA reads as TGTGCCAGCAGCGCCGGGACAGGGGTCTATGGCTACACCTTC. This translates into CASSAGTGVYGYTF. The chain employs TRBV6-5 and TRBJ1-2; TRBD1 matches at 10 bases. V gave up 6 bases and J gave up 4 bases; unmatched junction bases: 5. Germline V gene data show CDR1 as MNHEY and CDR2 as SVGAGI. The CDR3 runs to 14 residues.

The chain uses TRBV3-1 and TRBJ2-7, with TRBD2 identical over 9 bases. This CDR3 comprises 14 residues. Germline loops: CDR1 LGHDT, CDR2 YNNKEL (reference sequence). The J segment lost 7 bases and the V segment lost 1 base, leaving 5 bases of the junction unmatched. In DNA form, the CDR3 reads TGTGCCAGCAGCCAAGCTAGCGGGGTAGGGGAGCAGTACTTC. Its protein product is CASSQASGVGEQYF.

The rearrangement uses TRBV20-1 and TRBJ2-7, with TRBD2 matching over 8 bases. J lost 0 bases, V lost 3 bases, and 7 bases had no gene match. The CDR3 is made up of 15 amino acids. CDR1 is DFQATT, CDR2 SNEGSKA, per germline (reference sequence). The CDR3 DNA follows: TGCAGTGCTAGTGGACAGCGGGGGAGCTCCTACGAGCAGTACTTC. Translating it yields CSASGQRGSSYEQYF.

The table lists this clonotype with a few counts. The CDR3 spells CSVEGWPSGDQETQYF. DNA for the CDR3: TGCAGCGTTGAAGGGTGGCCTAGCGGGGACCAAGAGACCCAGTACTTC. This chain connects TRBV29-1 to TRBJ2-5; 9 nucleotides match TRBD2. V shed 1 base, J shed 0 bases, and the junction held 6 bases outside the gene matches. Looked up from germline, CDR1 is SQVTM and CDR2 is ANQGSEA. This CDR3 region has 16 residues. Full variable domain (missing parts from reference TRBV29-1 and TRBJ2-5): SAVISQKPSRDICQRGTSLTIQCQVDSQVTMMFWYRQQPGQSLTLIATANQGSEATYESGFVIDKFPISRPNLTFSTLTVSNMSPEDSSIYLCSVEGWPSGDQETQYFGPGTRLLVL.

The chain is built from TRBV3-1 and TRBJ2-4; D is uncertain. The CDR3 contains 16 residues. Trimming stripped 0 bases from V and 6 bases from J, with 15 bases between. Per the germline V gene, CDR1 is LGHDT and CDR2 is YNNKEL (reference sequence). The CDR3 bases are TGTGCCAGCAGCCAAGAAGGAGTGGACCTCGGAAACATTCAGTACTTC. Translation gives CASSQEGVDLGNIQYF.

This clonotype has just a few counts. The CDR3 spells CSAERGLAGADTQYF. Written as DNA, the CDR3 is TGCAGTGCTGAGAGAGGGCTAGCGGGAGCCGATACGCAGTATTTT. The rearrangement uses TRBV20-1 and TRBJ2-3; 10 nucleotides agree with TRBD2. Looked up from germline, CDR1 is DFQATT and CDR2 is SNEGSKA (reference sequence). This CDR3 contains 15 residues. With 5 bases clipped from V and 6 bases from J, the junction kept 11 bases outside the gene matches.

This chain's CDR3 is CSARVDESSYNEQFF. DNA of the CDR3: TGCAGTGCTAGAGTGGACGAGAGCTCCTACAATGAGCAGTTCTTC. The chain couples TRBV20-1 to TRBJ2-1, with D hard to call. CDR3 length equals 15 residues. V lost 1 base and J lost 0, with 10 bases in between. Per germline, CDR1 DFQATT and CDR2 SNEGSKA (reference sequence).

The rearrangement links TRBV6-5 to TRBJ2-3; 9 bases map to TRBD2. The CDR3 covers 15 residues. Germline-derived CDR1 and CDR2 are MNHEY and SVGAGI. With V trimmed by 4 bases and J by 6 bases, 8 bases remained unmatched. CDR3 protein: CASSWGLAEADTQYF. In DNA form, the CDR3 reads TGTGCCAGCAGTTGGGGACTAGCAGAGGCGGATACGCAGTATTTT.

This clonotype was detected a few times. The rearrangement joins TRBV20-1 to TRBJ2-1; a possible D gene is TRBD2 (5 bases). Trimming shortened V by 4 bases and J by 9 bases, and 16 bases separated the two germline ends. Germline V lookup: CDR1 DFQATT, CDR2 SNEGSKA (reference sequence). The CDR3 is made up of 13 amino acids. CDR3 in DNA: TGCAGTGCTAACCCGACTATCCGGGGTGAGCAGTTCTTC. This encodes CSANPTIRGEQFF.

The chain joins TRBV29-1 to TRBJ2-3, with 8 nucleotides matching TRBD2. CDR1 SQVTM and CDR2 ANQGSEA come from the germline V gene. The CDR3 covers 14 residues. V was clipped by 4 bases and J by 3 bases; unmatched bases: 6. CDR3 protein: CSVGGSGITDTQYF. CDR3 nucleotides: TGCAGCGTTGGCGGTAGCGGGATTACAGATACGCAGTATTTT.

A note on this clonotype: A read error may produce the germline difference seen at one junction end. The rearrangement links TRBV7-2 to TRBJ2-2; either TRBD1 or TRBD2 may supply D (5 bases each). The CDR3 consists of 15 residues. Germline V gene lookup returns CDR1 SGHTA and CDR2 FQGNSA. The CDR3 nucleotides are TGTGCCAGCAGCTTAGAGGGGTTTGGGGGTTCTCCCTCTGTTTTT. This codes for CASSLEGFGGSPSVF.

This sequence joins TRBV6-6 and TRBJ2-1; 10 bases agree with TRBD2. Germline CDR1 and CDR2: MNHNY and SVGAGI (reference sequence). The CDR3 has 16 residues. With V trimmed by 2 bases and J by 2 bases, 3 bases remained unmatched. The chain's CDR3 is CASSYERGGPYNEQFF. DNA for the CDR3: TGTGCCAGCAGTTACGAGCGGGGGGGCCCCTACAATGAGCAGTTCTTC.

The V call is TRBV3-1, the J call TRBJ2-1; D remains unclear. The CDR3 extends over 15 amino acids. CDR1 is LGHDT, CDR2 YNNKEL, per germline (reference sequence). V was trimmed by 1 base and J by 6 bases, leaving 13 bases between them. The CDR3 coding sequence is TGTGCCAGCAGCCAAGTGAAAGTTTTGGGCAATGAGCAGTTCTTC. Protein: CASSQVKVLGNEQFF.

Remarks on this clonotype: Mismatch with germline at one junction end may stem from a read error. J is TRBJ2-6 and V is TRBV7-3, with D tentatively TRBD1 or TRBD2 (5 bases each). The germline V gene has CDR1 SGHTA and CDR2 FQGTGA. The CDR3 is 16 residues long. The CDR3 DNA reads as TGTGTCAGCAGCTTATGGGGGATCTCTGGGGCCAACGTCCTGACTTTC. The encoded protein is CVSSLWGISGANVLTF.

This clonotype was observed a few times. The chain employs TRBV2 and TRBJ2-6; a possible D gene is TRBD2 (6 bases). Germline V gene data show CDR1 as SNHLY and CDR2 as FYNNEI. The CDR3 has 15 residues. V was trimmed by 6 bases and J by 1 base, leaving 10 bases between them. The CDR3 DNA reads TGTGCCAGCAGGTTCAGCGGGTCTGGGGCCAACGTCCTGACTTTC. Translating gives CASRFSGSGANVLTF.

V is TRBV10-3 and J is TRBJ1-5, with D uncertain. V dropped 2 bases and J dropped 1 base, with 3 bases sitting between them. This CDR3 is built from 13 residues. The V gene's germline CDR1 is ENHRY and CDR2 SYGVKD. CDR3 nucleotide sequence: TGTGCCATCAGTGAGGACAGCAATCAGCCCCAGCATTTT. It is translated as CAISEDSNQPQHF.

This clonotype was seen a few times. The J gene is TRBJ2-3, the V gene TRBV9, with 9 bases aligning to TRBD1. V gave up 4 bases and J gave up 3 bases; unmatched junction bases: 9. The CDR3 sequence is 16 residues long. The germline gives CDR1 SGDLS, CDR2 YYNGEE. The CDR3 is CASSPRWDRVTDTQYF. Here the CDR3 DNA reads TGTGCCAGCAGCCCGCGTTGGGACAGGGTAACAGATACGCAGTATTTT.

CDR3 sequence: CSVRAGDYSPLHF. The CDR3 DNA sequence: TGCAGCGTGAGGGCAGGGGACTATTCACCCCTCCACTTT. The J gene is TRBJ1-6, the V gene TRBV29-1; a possible D gene is TRBD1 (6 bases). This CDR3 region has 13 residues. V shed 6 bases and J shed 8 bases, with 14 bases lying between them. Germline V gives CDR1 SQVTM, CDR2 ANQGSEA.

This clonotype was detected only a few times. The gene calls are TRBV20-1 and TRBJ1-2; D not certain. This CDR3 region has 14 residues. The germline V gene encodes CDR1 DFQATT and CDR2 SNEGSKA (reference sequence). Trimming stripped 0 bases from V and 8 bases from J, with 16 bases between. CDR3 loop: CSARETTQSGGYTF. CDR3 bases: TGCAGTGCTAGAGAAACGACGCAATCTGGCGGCTACACCTTC.

This clonotype has more than one count but fewer than ten. One end of the junction varies from germline; a read error may be responsible. The genes are TRBV13 and TRBJ2-7; 8 nucleotides line up with TRBD2. The length of the CDR3 is 15 residues. Germline-derived CDR1 and CDR2 are PRHDT and FYEKMQ (reference sequence). CDR3 region: CASSLTGGGYYEQYF. The CDR3, as DNA: TGCGCCAGCAGCTTAACGGGCGGGGGGTATTACGAGCAGTACTTC.